The 14 T cell receptor beta chains presented below share a single source sample, sequenced in a study of T cell responses to AZD1222 COVID-19 vaccine. Data came from immunoSEQ multiplex PCR; TCRdb stores just in-frame clones and leaves some out. This sample carries about 59,000 clones, roughly 82% of them seen once, and the ten largest clones take 15% to 20%. Sequencing used peripheral blood, obtained on day 0 of AZD1222 vaccination. The receptor set was obtained from an adult in good health.

The chain is built from TRBV12-5 and TRBJ2-7; maybe TRBD2 (6 bases). The CDR3 spans 15 residues. The germline gives CDR1 LGHNT, CDR2 FRNRAP. Trimming removed 2 bases from V and 1 base from J, with 12 bases in between. This CDR3 is CASGLTFGTSYEQYF. Here the CDR3 DNA reads TGTGCTAGTGGTTTGACGTTCGGGACTTCCTACGAGCAGTACTTC.

V is TRBV5-4 and J is TRBJ2-3; D is unresolved. Germline CDR1 and CDR2: SGHNT and YYREEE (reference sequence). The V end lost 0 bases, the J end lost 1 base, and 9 bases lay between the germline ends. This CDR3 region has 15 residues. For the CDR3, the DNA is TGTGCCAGCAGCTTGGATAGAGCCCGCACAGATACGCAGTATTTT. Its translation: CASSLDRARTDTQYF.

The V and J genes are TRBV11-2 and TRBJ2-2, with unresolved D. Germline CDR1 and CDR2: SGHAT and FQNNGV. The CDR3 is 14 amino acids. Trimming stripped 3 bases from V and 4 bases from J, with 9 bases between. CDR3 bases: TGTGCCAGCAGCTTCCTAGGGATCACCGGGGAGCTGTTTTTT. Translating it yields CASSFLGITGELFF.

The chain joins TRBV6-5 to TRBJ1-5; D perhaps matches TRBD1 (5 bases). Trimming took off 8 bases at V and 0 bases at J, with 14 bases between the two ends. Germline V gives CDR1 MNHEY, CDR2 SVGAGI. The CDR3 runs to 15 residues. For the CDR3, the DNA is TGTGCCAGCGATACCCCCGACAGTAGCAATCAGCCCCAGCATTTT. Residues: CASDTPDSSNQPQHF.

This clone was detected only a few times. This sequence joins TRBV3-1 (or the pseudogene TRBV3-2) and TRBJ2-1; D unresolved. Trimming pared 6 bases from V and 8 bases from J, leaving 17 bases between. The CDR3 extends over 14 amino acids. Germline-derived CDR1 and CDR2 are LGHDT and YNNKEL (reference sequence). The CDR3 sequence: CASSQNAGQDEQFF. The CDR3 DNA is TGTGCCAGCAGTCAGAACGCCGGCCAAGATGAGCAGTTCTTC.

This clone appeared a single time. The chain is built from TRBV11-3 and TRBJ1-1; D uncertain. Looked up from germline, CDR1 is SGHNT and CDR2 is YENEEA. Trimming left V 1 base short and J 10 bases short, with 10 bases between. The CDR3 consists of 12 residues. CDR3 residues: CASSLGEGRAFF. The CDR3 nucleotides are TGTGCCAGCAGCTTAGGGGAGGGAAGAGCTTTCTTT.

This chain links TRBV5-8 with TRBJ2-7; the match to TRBD2 covers 9 bases. The J segment lost 5 bases and the V segment lost 5 bases, leaving 8 bases of the junction unmatched. The CDR3 has 14 residues. Germline CDR1 and CDR2: SGHTS and YDEGEE. CDR3 DNA sequence: TGTGCCAGCAGGGCTAGCGGGACCCCCCACGAGCAGTACTTC. Translation gives CASRASGTPHEQYF.

The chain has TRBV19 and TRBJ1-2, with TRBD1 matching over 7 bases. Germline V CDR1 and CDR2: LNHDA, SQIVND (reference sequence). V dropped 7 bases and J dropped 2; count of bases not matched to a gene: 10. This CDR3 spans 15 amino acids. CDR3 DNA sequence: TGTGCCAGTACCCCCAAGGGGGGACAGAACTATGGCTACACCTTC. This sequence encodes CASTPKGGQNYGYTF.

The rearrangement links TRBV24-1 to TRBJ1-4; TRBD1 agrees at 10 bases. The CDR3 loop spans 15 amino acids. V lost 2 bases to trimming and J lost 7 bases; unmatched junction nucleotides: 3. Germline CDR1 reads KGHDR; CDR2 reads SFDVKD. In nucleotides, the CDR3 is TGTGCCACCAGTGATTCCGGGACAGGGGCTGAAAAACTGTTTTTT. It codes for CATSDSGTGAEKLFF.

The V call is TRBV7-9, the J call TRBJ2-7; 11 nucleotides line up with TRBD1. Looked up from germline, CDR1 is SEHNR and CDR2 is FQNEAQ (reference sequence). The V segment lost 4 bases and the J segment 13 bases; nucleotides outside the gene matches: 6. There are 12 residues in the CDR3. The CDR3 loop reads CASSSDRGHHYV. The CDR3 bases are TGTGCCAGCAGCTCGGACAGGGGGCATCACTACGTC.

The J gene is TRBJ2-2, the V gene TRBV27, with 12 bases that match TRBD2. V was pared by 7 bases and J by 1 base, with 4 bases of the junction left unmatched. CDR3 length: 16 residues. The V gene's germline CDR1 is MNHEY and CDR2 SMNVEV (reference sequence). Written as DNA, the CDR3 is TGTGCCAGCACTCCTAGCGGGAGGGGGAACACCGGGGAGCTGTTTTTT. Protein sequence: CASTPSGRGNTGELFF.

This chain uses TRBV11-2 with TRBJ1-6, with D unclear. V was trimmed by 0 bases and J by 8 bases, leaving 17 bases between them. CDR1 SGHAT and CDR2 FQNNGV come from the germline V gene. CDR3 length: 17 residues. The CDR3 loop reads CASSLDALGGFYSPLHF. The CDR3 nucleotides read TGTGCCAGCAGCTTAGATGCCCTAGGAGGTTTTTATTCACCCCTCCACTTT.

The gene calls are TRBV27 and TRBJ2-1, with D tentatively TRBD1 (5 bases). Germline CDR1 MNHEY, CDR2 SMNVEV (reference sequence). V was clipped by 6 bases and J by 4 bases, with 16 bases between them. CDR3 length equals 15 residues. The CDR3: CASSSPVSGYNEQFF. DNA for the CDR3: TGTGCCAGCAGCTCTCCAGTATCAGGGTACAATGAGCAGTTCTTC.

The chain has TRBV12-5 and TRBJ2-1, with D uncertain. CDR1 is LGHNT and CDR2 is FRNRAP in the germline V gene. V shed 4 bases and J shed 8 bases, with 12 bases lying between them. The CDR3 covers 13 residues. This chain's CDR3 is CASGSTASHEQFF. CDR3 coding DNA: TGTGCTAGTGGTTCGACCGCTAGTCATGAGCAGTTCTTC.